These 20 T cell receptor beta chains were all obtained from the same sample, sequenced in a study of blood T cell repertoires in COVID-19. The data were produced by immunoSEQ multiplex PCR, yet TCRdb's version contains in-frame clones alone and is incomplete. This sample has some 150,000 clones, with 78% found just once. The sequenced material came from PBMCs or T cells enriched from blood (not recorded which). The receptors here all came from a woman in her 50s who had recovered from COVID-19.

CDR3 bases: TGCGCCAGCAGCGCATCTGACCAGGGAACGTACGAGCAGTACTTC. This sequence encodes CASSASDQGTYEQYF. V and J are TRBV5-1 and TRBJ2-7, with a weak D call TRBD1 (5 bases). The CDR3 sequence is 15 residues long. The ends were cut back, 4 bases at V and 4 bases at J, with 18 bases in the middle. CDR1 SGHRS and CDR2 YFSETQ come from the germline V gene.

The chain carries TRBV3-1 (or the pseudogene TRBV3-2) and TRBJ1-6; D unclear. V was clipped by 1 base and J by 10 bases, with 11 bases between them. This CDR3 is 14 amino acids long. Germline lookup yields CDR1 LGHDT and CDR2 YNNKEL (reference sequence). CDR3 residues: CASSQGAGPSPLHF. For the CDR3, the DNA is TGTGCCAGCAGCCAAGGGGCAGGCCCCTCACCCCTCCACTTT.

The V call is TRBV19, the J call TRBJ2-2; no definite D call. CDR1 and CDR2 (germline): LNHDA, SQIVND (reference sequence). V gave up 5 bases and J gave up 9 bases, with 13 bases separating them. This CDR3 spans 13 amino acids. The CDR3 sequence is CASSVFPERELFF. The CDR3, as DNA: TGTGCCAGTAGTGTATTCCCCGAGAGGGAGCTGTTTTTT.

This chain links TRBV19 with TRBJ2-5, with 8 bases matching TRBD1. J lost 5 bases, V lost 3 bases, and 5 bases had no gene match. The CDR3 runs to 14 residues. Germline V gene data show CDR1 as LNHDA and CDR2 as SQIVND (reference sequence). Here the CDR3 reads CASSIQGAVETQYF. As DNA, the CDR3 is TGTGCCAGTAGTATTCAGGGGGCGGTGGAGACCCAGTACTTC.

The table lists this clone with a count of one. The chain couples TRBV28 to TRBJ1-2; 8 bases align to TRBD1. Looked up from germline, CDR1 is MDHEN and CDR2 is SYDVKM. Unmatched junction bases numbered 12, after V lost 7 bases and J lost 11 bases. This CDR3 has 13 residues. CDR3 coding DNA: TGTGCCAGCACCCAAAGGACAGGGAGGTTGTACACCTTC. Translation: CASTQRTGRLYTF.

The chain links TRBV28 to TRBJ2-5, with D possibly matching TRBD2 (6 bases). Trimming left V 2 bases short and J 3 bases short, with 10 bases between. The CDR3 has 14 residues. Germline values: CDR1 MDHEN, CDR2 SYDVKM. The CDR3 DNA reads TGTGCCAGCAGTTTACCGGGACTGAAAGAGACCCAGTACTTC. Protein: CASSLPGLKETQYF.

The rearrangement links TRBV7-2 to TRBJ1-5; TRBD1 might be the D (6 bases). Germline V gene data show CDR1 as SGHTA and CDR2 as FQGNSA. Trimming took off 0 bases at V and 2 bases at J, with 14 bases between the two ends. The CDR3 runs to 17 residues. The CDR3 loop is CASSLALVRGGNQPQHF. CDR3 sequence (DNA): TGTGCCAGCAGCTTAGCGCTGGTCAGGGGCGGCAATCAGCCCCAGCATTTT.

The gene calls are TRBV10-3 and TRBJ1-1; TRBD1 might be the D (6 bases). Germline values: CDR1 ENHRY, CDR2 SYGVKD. The V gene lost 7 bases and the J gene lost 4 bases, with 19 bases spanning the gap. The CDR3 extends over 15 amino acids. The CDR3 DNA reads as TGTGCCATCAAGGCTGGTCGGGGGGCGGGCACTGAAGCTTTCTTT. Translating gives CAIKAGRGAGTEAFF.

The chain is built from TRBV5-1 and TRBJ1-4, with 7 bases aligning to TRBD1. CDR1 SGHRS and CDR2 YFSETQ come from the germline V gene. This CDR3 spans 15 amino acids. J was trimmed by 7 bases and V by 2 bases; bases with no gene match: 8. This chain's CDR3 is CASSLWDSRSEKLFF. The CDR3 DNA follows: TGCGCCAGCAGCTTATGGGACAGTCGCAGTGAAAAACTGTTTTTT.

The V gene is TRBV24-1, the J gene TRBJ2-3, with 11 bases identical to TRBD2. Germline V CDR1 and CDR2: KGHDR, SFDVKD. The junction had 9 bases not matched to a gene; V was cut back by 6 bases and J by 2 bases. The CDR3 covers 17 residues. This chain's CDR3 is CATSQTSGVEITDTQYF. The CDR3 DNA reads TGTGCCACCAGTCAGACTAGCGGGGTCGAGATCACAGATACGCAGTATTTT.

This clone was detected only a few times. The gene calls are TRBV12-3 or TRBV12-4 and TRBJ2-1; D possibly corresponds to TRBD2 (6 bases). V was pared by 2 bases and J by 12 bases, with 8 bases between. The CDR3 runs 11 residues. This CDR3 reads CASSLRDSQFF. DNA for the CDR3: TGTGCCAGCAGTTTACGGGACTCGCAGTTCTTC.

This clone was seen a handful of times. This chain joins TRBV4-1 and TRBJ2-7, with TRBD1 matching over 8 bases. CDR3 length: 15 residues. J lost 2 bases, V lost 2 bases, and 5 bases had no gene match. CDR1 and CDR2 from the germline V gene are MGHRA and YSYEKL. CDR3 in DNA: TGCGCCAGCAGCCAAATACAGGGGGTGACCTACGAGCAGTACTTC. Amino acid sequence: CASSQIQGVTYEQYF.

The chain employs TRBV7-6 and TRBJ1-2, with D unclear. Germline V CDR1 and CDR2: SGHVS, FNYEAQ. CDR3 size: 18 residues. Trimming removed 0 bases from V and 0 bases from J, with 17 bases in between. The CDR3 reads CASSLALGPRQANYGYTF. The CDR3 DNA is TGTGCCAGCAGCTTAGCTTTGGGTCCCAGGCAAGCTAACTATGGCTACACCTTC.

This clone was observed a handful of times. The rearrangement links TRBV28 to TRBJ2-5, with TRBD2 matching over 9 bases. The CDR3 loop spans 14 amino acids. V lost 3 bases and J lost 4; bases outside the gene matches: 3. The germline V gene has CDR1 MDHEN and CDR2 SYDVKM. The CDR3 coding sequence is TGTGCCAGCAGTTTGGGCGGGAGGGGAGAGACCCAGTACTTC. Encoded protein: CASSLGGRGETQYF.

V and J are TRBV10-1 and TRBJ1-6, with D tentatively TRBD1 (5 bases). From germline, CDR1 is WNHNN and CDR2 SYGVQD (reference sequence). The CDR3 consists of 14 residues. With 2 bases removed from V and 9 bases from J, the gap between germline ends came to 11 bases. The CDR3 DNA is TGCGCCAGCAGTGAGCGGCCTGACAGTTCACCCCTCCACTTT. Amino acid sequence: CASSERPDSSPLHF.

V gene TRBV14 combines with J gene TRBJ2-1, with 8 bases fitting TRBD1. The CDR3 has 18 amino acids. V shed 4 bases and J 6 bases; nucleotides not matched to a gene: 17. Germline lookup yields CDR1 SGHDN and CDR2 FVKESK. DNA for the CDR3: TGTGCCAGCAGCCTGGAGACTTACAAGGACAGGGTTGGCAATGAGCAGTTCTTC. It encodes CASSLETYKDRVGNEQFF.

The V gene is TRBV3-1 (or the pseudogene TRBV3-2), the J gene TRBJ1-3, with 8 bases fitting TRBD1. CDR3 length: 17 residues. Germline lookup yields CDR1 LGHDT and CDR2 YNNKEL (reference sequence). With V trimmed by 5 bases and J by 7 bases, 16 bases remained unmatched. The CDR3 region is CASSNTGTGRNLNTIYF. The CDR3, as DNA: TGTGCCAGCAGCAACACCGGGACAGGACGGAATTTGAACACCATATATTTT.

The genes are TRBV27 and TRBJ2-5; the D is unclear. This CDR3 comprises 14 residues. V was cut by 2 bases and J by 1 base, with 8 bases left in between. Germline CDR1 MNHEY, CDR2 SMNVEV (reference sequence). The CDR3 region is CASSLASVQETQYF. The CDR3 nucleotides read TGTGCCAGCAGTTTAGCGAGCGTCCAAGAGACCCAGTACTTC.

The chain is built from TRBV4-1 and TRBJ1-5, with D unclear. CDR1 MGHRA and CDR2 YSYEKL come from the germline V gene. V lost 0 bases to trimming and J lost 9 bases, with 12 bases between them. The CDR3 is 14 residues long. CDR3 sequence (DNA): TGCGCCAGCAGCCAAGATGAGAGAGGGCGGCCCCAGCATTTT. This translates into CASSQDERGRPQHF.

This rearrangement joins TRBV19 to TRBJ2-1; D remains ambiguous. This CDR3 is built from 13 residues. Trimming removed 1 base from V and 7 bases from J, with 8 bases in between. Germline CDR1 and CDR2: LNHDA and SQIVND (reference sequence). CDR3 loop: CASSIAYGNEQFF. In DNA, the CDR3 is TGTGCCAGTAGTATAGCCTACGGGAATGAGCAGTTCTTC.